Sequencing of this T cell receptor (beta chain) was carried out in a study of blood T cell repertoires in COVID-19 (dated by TCRdb to 2018 to 2020). With regard to the full study: Samples covering the acute and convalescent phases of COVID-19 were provided by collaborators in the United States, Italy and Spain. The prospective study material was composed of cDNA or gDNA derived from T cells, B-cell-depleted T cells, or PBMCs. Subjects who had been exposed to COVID-19, were actively infected with it, or had recovered from it provided the deeply sampled blood TCRbeta repertoires that made up the dataset. A freely available public database, intended as a resource for researchers studying the immune response to SARS-CoV-2, is where the repertoires were released. Samples were obtained from the ongoing ImmuneRACE study (first 160 participants) and from over 1,000 subjects provided by 6 global collaborators. Nearly every sample came with metadata listing a de-identified subject ID, COVID-19 status, age in years and sex. Where HLA class I and class II types were available, the types were taken from metadata supplied by the sample provider, not from assay-based typing. Study-level results and caveats: The amount of clinical and demographic metadata varied by source and participant and was provided uncurated.

Including cysteine and phenylalanine, the CDR3 has 13 amino acids. Only CDR3 DNA is held: 39 bases, read in frame from base 1. CDR1 SQVTM and CDR2 ANQGSEA were looked up in the germline V gene. At the junction V is shortened by 4 bases and J by 8 bases; bases outside the gene matches: 7. Points on this clone: The target of this receptor is not known. The input lacks base qualities; no much larger clone sits a single base away.

Each collaborating institution followed its own protocols to collect whole blood in K2EDTA tubes. For TCRbeta analysis, collaborators shipped samples as frozen whole blood, isolated PBMCs, or DNA extracted from either of those sample types. TCRbeta CDR3 regions were amplified from genomic DNA using the immunoSEQ Assay, a bias-controlled multiplex PCR. Per the original workflow: The number of nucleated cells in each sample was estimated by amplification of reference gene primers within the assay. To quantify the absolute abundance of each unique TCRbeta CDR3 rearrangement, sequence reads were collapsed and filtered. For each sample, productive Simpson clonality was calculated as the square root of Simpson's diversity index across productive rearrangements. The clones in this table, taken by TCRdb from immuneACCESS, are in-frame only. Not every clone is retained; where verified, under half of the shortfall comes from an unresolved V gene, and the cause of the rest is unknown. The V and J calls and the clone size are those of that table, but D and trimming were determined from the DNA. The sample table shows around 160,000 clones, and around 80% are seen once. In total, the top ten clones hold 9.5% to 11% of the sample.

Sequencing was done on a sample of peripheral blood. The source is a man in his 60s with active or convalescent COVID-19. This chain is built from TRBV29-1 and TRBJ1-4; 7 central bases correspond to TRBD1. At the DNA level, the sequence is TGCAGCGTTGCGCAACAGGGGACCGAAAAACTGTTTTTT. It translates to CSVAQQGTEKLFF.